The 29 T cell receptor beta chains below come from one sample, sequenced in a study of shared T cell receptors in the human thymus. The assay was immunoSEQ multiplex PCR, and TCRdb's table has in-frame clones only and misses some. The repertoire holds 700,000 or so clones, 70% to 90% seen once, with over 0.008% in the top ten. These data were likewise used in another study, on human thymus T cells.

Material: thymocytes. The receptors were sampled from a girl under three years old with a congenital heart defect.

This clone turned up a few times. The chain carries TRBV7-2 and TRBJ1-2, with no clear D. Trimming removed 5 bases at V and 8 bases at J, with 24 bases between. This CDR3 comprises 16 residues. From germline, CDR1 is SGHTA and CDR2 FQGNSA. The CDR3 loop is CASSLKIHGVGYGYTF. The CDR3 region has the DNA TGTGCCAGCAGCCTGAAGATCCACGGAGTTGGGTACGGCTACACCTTC.

The chain recombines TRBV7-7 with TRBJ1-5; D unresolved. The V end was cut by 5 bases, the J end by 6 bases, with 11 bases between. The CDR3 spans 13 residues. Germline V gives CDR1 SSHAT, CDR2 FNYEAQ (reference sequence). The CDR3 DNA is TGTGCCAGCAGCGTCCGGGTCGGTCAGCCCCAGCATTTT. Translation gives CASSVRVGQPQHF.

This chain links TRBV29-1 with TRBJ2-7, with a weak D call TRBD2 (6 bases). CDR1 SQVTM and CDR2 ANQGSEA come from the germline V gene. The CDR3 is made up of 12 amino acids. V dropped 6 bases and J dropped 4 bases, with 13 bases sitting between them. The CDR3 spells CSVLYGGYEQYF. DNA for the CDR3: TGCAGCGTCCTATACGGGGGATACGAGCAGTACTTC.

The chain couples TRBV14 to TRBJ1-1; D remains unclear. This CDR3 is built from 14 residues. Germline CDR1 and CDR2: SGHDN and FVKESK. With 6 bases removed from V and 2 bases from J, the gap between germline ends came to 13 bases. CDR3 DNA: TGTGCCAGCAGACCCAAGGAGGGAAACACTGAAGCTTTCTTT. Translated: CASRPKEGNTEAFF.

The V and J genes are TRBV4-1 and TRBJ1-4; 7 bases map to TRBD1. Germline assignment: CDR1 MGHRA and CDR2 YSYEKL. The trim removed 1 base at V and 4 bases at J, leaving 24 bases unmatched. The CDR3 totals 22 residues. The CDR3 sequence: CASSQVIGITGTHTGDNEKLFF. CDR3 DNA sequence: TGCGCCAGCAGCCAAGTCATCGGAATTACGGGTACCCACACAGGGGATAATGAAAAACTGTTTTTT.

V gene TRBV10-3 combines with J gene TRBJ2-1; TRBD2 matches 11 bases. Germline CDR1 is ENHRY and CDR2 is SYGVKD. CDR3 length: 18 residues. Trimming removed 0 bases from V and 4 bases from J; junction bases left unmatched: 8. CDR3 protein: CAISESQIAGGMYNEQFF. CDR3 nucleotide sequence: TGTGCCATCAGTGAGTCTCAAATAGCGGGGGGGATGTACAATGAGCAGTTCTTC.

The rearrangement joins TRBV29-1 to TRBJ2-1, with D possibly matching TRBD2 (7 bases). Germline CDR1 and CDR2: SQVTM and ANQGSEA. The CDR3 is made up of 14 amino acids. Between the trimmed V and J ends, which lost 7 bases and 8 bases, there was a span of 21 bases. The CDR3 DNA is TGCAGCGCGGGGGGACAAGTTATAAGGGATGAGCAGTTCTTC. Translated, it gives CSAGGQVIRDEQFF.

The chain couples TRBV7-6 to TRBJ2-5, with D possibly TRBD1 on 5 matching bases. Germline V gives CDR1 SGHVS, CDR2 FNYEAQ. The CDR3 is 16 amino acids. Deletions cut 3 bases from V and 5 bases from J, with 19 bases between. CDR3 residues: CASSFSSPRVQETQYF. As DNA, the CDR3 is TGTGCCAGCAGCTTCTCTTCCCCCAGGGTCCAGGAGACCCAGTACTTC.

V gene TRBV19 combines with J gene TRBJ1-2; no clear D gene. Trimming left V 6 bases short and J 8 bases short, with 19 bases between. CDR1 LNHDA and CDR2 SQIVND come from the germline V gene (reference sequence). The CDR3 length is 14 residues. As DNA, the CDR3 is TGTGCCAGTAGGCCACCCGCGGGAGTCTTGGGCTACACCTTC. Encoded protein: CASRPPAGVLGYTF.

The chain is built from TRBV28 and TRBJ1-1; D is possibly TRBD1 (5 bases). The ends were cut back, 6 bases at V and 3 bases at J, with 17 bases in the middle. The germline gives CDR1 MDHEN, CDR2 SYDVKM. CDR3 length equals 15 residues. CDR3 in amino acids: CASSHPRGGYTEAFF. CDR3 nucleotide sequence: TGTGCCAGCAGCCATCCCCGGGGGGGGTACACTGAAGCTTTCTTT.

The chain employs TRBV28 and TRBJ1-1; 9 bases agree with TRBD1. This CDR3 is 13 amino acids long. CDR1 and CDR2 (germline): MDHEN, SYDVKM. V trimming: 5 bases; J trimming: 4 bases; junction bases outside the gene matches: 2. CDR3 coding DNA: TGTGCCAGCAGTCTGGGACAGGGCACTGAAGCTTTCTTT. The encoded protein is CASSLGQGTEAFF.

The sample holds one count of this clone. The sample holds other DNA sequences that translate to the same CDR3. The chain has TRBV2 and TRBJ1-2; 8 bases are shared with TRBD1. The CDR3 spans 13 residues. The J segment lost 5 bases and the V segment lost 3 bases, leaving 2 bases of the junction unmatched. In germline, CDR1 is SNHLY, CDR2 FYNNEI. CDR3 sequence reads: CASSDTGGYGYTF. The DNA of the CDR3 is TGTGCCAGCAGTGACACAGGGGGGTATGGCTACACCTTC. The variable domain in full, completed from reference TRBV2 and TRBJ1-2, reads EPEVTQTPSHQVTQMGQEVILRCVPISNHLYFYWYRQILGQKVEFLVSFYNNEISEKSEIFDDQFSVERPDGSNFTLKIRSTKLEDSAMYFCASSDTGGYGYTFGSGTRLTVV.

This clone showed up just a few times. The chain has TRBV5-6 and TRBJ1-2; D uncertain. The CDR3 runs 16 residues. V was clipped by 0 bases and J by 4 bases, with 16 bases between them. Germline V gives CDR1 SGHDT, CDR2 YYEEEE. DNA of the CDR3: TGTGCCAGCAGCTTGGCCTTACCGACAACCTCCTATGGCTACACCTTC. Translated: CASSLALPTTSYGYTF.

The V and J genes are TRBV28 and TRBJ2-6, with D possibly TRBD2 on 6 matching bases. CDR3 size: 22 residues. Deletions cut 7 bases from V and 2 bases from J, with 33 bases between. Looked up from germline, CDR1 is MDHEN and CDR2 is SYDVKM. This CDR3 is CASTINPPVGGPREPGANVLTF. CDR3 nucleotides: TGTGCCAGCACAATCAACCCACCCGTGGGTGGCCCGCGGGAACCTGGGGCCAACGTCCTGACTTTC.

V is TRBV7-2 and J is TRBJ1-2; tentative D call: TRBD1 (6 bases). Germline CDR1 reads SGHTA; CDR2 reads FQGNSA. This CDR3 comprises 16 residues. Trimming pared 5 bases from V and 8 bases from J, leaving 24 bases between. The CDR3 DNA sequence: TGTGCCAGCAGCCTACAACACCCTTCGACAGGTCCCGGCTACACCTTC. Residues: CASSLQHPSTGPGYTF.

The V call is TRBV18, the J call TRBJ1-4, with TRBD1 as a possible D gene (6 bases). The germline CDR1 and CDR2 sequences are KGHSH and LQKENI. The CDR3 runs to 15 residues. The germline V and J ends were trimmed by 6 bases and 4 bases, with 15 bases remaining between them. The CDR3 region is CASSRGRFGNEKLFF. CDR3 coding DNA: TGTGCCAGCTCCAGGGGTCGGTTTGGTAATGAAAAACTGTTTTTT.

This clone was seen once. The gene calls are TRBV2 and TRBJ2-7; tentative D call: TRBD2 (6 bases). Per germline, CDR1 SNHLY and CDR2 FYNNEI. CDR3 length: 14 residues. The V end was cut by 7 bases, the J end by 0 bases, with 13 bases between. The CDR3 loop is CASNSGASSYEQYF. The CDR3 DNA sequence: TGTGCCAGCAATTCGGGAGCGAGCTCCTACGAGCAGTACTTC. The full variable domain, its missing parts supplied by reference TRBV2 and TRBJ2-7, is EPEVTQTPSHQVTQMGQEVILRCVPISNHLYFYWYRQILGQKVEFLVSFYNNEISEKSEIFDDQFSVERPDGSNFTLKIRSTKLEDSAMYFCASNSGASSYEQYFGPGTRLTVT.

The V gene is TRBV5-6, the J gene TRBJ2-3; 8 nucleotides agree with TRBD2. The trim removed 0 bases at V and 4 bases at J, leaving 13 bases unmatched. This CDR3 is built from 18 residues. CDR1 is SGHDT, CDR2 YYEEEE, per germline. This CDR3 is CASSLVPSGPRPADTQYF. As DNA, the CDR3 is TGTGCCAGCAGCTTGGTCCCTAGCGGGCCCAGACCGGCAGATACGCAGTATTTT. The full variable domain, its missing parts supplied by reference TRBV5-6 and TRBJ2-3, is DAGVTQSPTHLIKTRGQQVTLRCSPKSGHDTVSWYQQALGQGPQFIFQYYEEEERQRGNFPDRFSGHQFPNYSSELNVNALLLGDSALYLCASSLVPSGPRPADTQYFGPGTRLTVL.

The chain couples TRBV30 to TRBJ1-4; tentatively, D is TRBD1 (6 bases). The germline V gene encodes CDR1 GTSNPN and CDR2 SVGIG (reference sequence). V was shortened by 6 bases and J by 0 bases, with 17 bases between the two germline ends. The CDR3 spans 16 residues. Here the CDR3 reads CACGDTPSPTNEKLFF. In nucleotides, the CDR3 is TGTGCCTGTGGGGACACCCCATCCCCAACTAATGAAAAACTGTTTTTT.

The V call is TRBV2, the J call TRBJ1-2, with 7 nucleotides matching TRBD1. The CDR3 spans 16 residues. CDR1 SNHLY and CDR2 FYNNEI come from the germline V gene. V shed 3 bases and J 8 bases; nucleotides not matched to a gene: 15. The DNA of the CDR3 is TGTGCCAGCAGTGATGACAGGGCGCCGAGAGTTGGGGGCTACACCTTC. Its translation is CASSDDRAPRVGGYTF.

This clone was seen a handful of times. The chain carries TRBV14 and TRBJ2-2; a weak D match, TRBD1 (6 bases). The germline V gene encodes CDR1 SGHDN and CDR2 FVKESK. V was trimmed by 5 bases and J by 5 bases, leaving 15 bases between them. CDR3 length equals 15 residues. The CDR3 loop is CASSSNRVGTGELFF. CDR3 coding DNA: TGTGCCAGCAGCTCCAACAGGGTTGGGACCGGGGAGCTGTTTTTT.

This chain connects TRBV7-8 to TRBJ1-2, with 7 nucleotides matching TRBD1. There are 14 residues in the CDR3. The germline CDR1 and CDR2 sequences are SGHVS and FQNEAQ. The V gene end was trimmed by 7 bases and the J gene end by 6 bases; junction bases not matched to a gene: 11. DNA of the CDR3: TGTGCCAGCACCGATAGGGGGCCCGCGGATGGCTACACCTTC. It is translated as CASTDRGPADGYTF.

V usage is TRBV4-3 and J usage is TRBJ2-3, with D possibly matching TRBD2 (7 bases). Germline-derived CDR1 and CDR2 are LGHNA and YSLEER. This CDR3 is 15 amino acids long. V gave up 8 bases and J gave up 6 bases, with 21 bases separating them. Here the CDR3 reads CASGTSRTRGDTQYF. The CDR3 coding sequence is TGCGCCAGCGGCACTAGTCGGACTAGGGGGGATACGCAGTATTTT.

The chain couples TRBV5-1 to TRBJ1-1; 7 nucleotides match TRBD1. The CDR3 runs to 12 residues. From germline, CDR1 is SGHRS and CDR2 YFSETQ. The V and J ends lost 2 bases and 8 bases, in that order; junction bases with no gene match: 3. The CDR3 sequence: CASSLTQGEAFF. CDR3 DNA sequence: TGCGCCAGCAGCTTAACACAGGGGGAAGCTTTCTTT.

V and J are TRBV7-3 and TRBJ2-1; a possible D gene is TRBD1 (5 bases). CDR1 SGHTA and CDR2 FQGTGA come from the germline V gene. The CDR3 length is 19 residues. The V and J ends lost 2 bases and 9 bases respectively, with 29 bases between them. This chain's CDR3 is CASSLSRLGQGKISSEQFF. In DNA, the CDR3 is TGTGCCAGCAGCTTATCCCGGTTGGGGCAGGGTAAAATTTCGAGTGAGCAGTTCTTC.

The rearrangement uses TRBV27 and TRBJ1-6; D is ambiguous. The CDR3 is 17 residues long. The V and J ends lost 4 bases and 6 bases respectively, with 19 bases between them. CDR1 is MNHEY, CDR2 SMNVEV, per germline (reference sequence). CDR3 nucleotides: TGTGCCAGCAGTTACCCCGGAACACAGAAATTTAATTCACCCCTCCACTTT. This gives the protein CASSYPGTQKFNSPLHF.

The chain uses TRBV9 and TRBJ2-5, with 13 bases identical to TRBD2. The V gene end was trimmed by 3 bases and the J gene end by 4 bases; junction bases not matched to a gene: 6. The CDR3 is 16 residues long. The germline CDR1 and CDR2 sequences are SGDLS and YYNGEE. The CDR3 region has the DNA TGTGCCAGCAGCGGACTAGCGGGGGGTTCGGGAGAGACCCAGTACTTC. Protein sequence: CASSGLAGGSGETQYF.

This clone was seen once. CDR3: CASTRWHRDPYGYTF. The CDR3 nucleotides are TGTGCCAGCACTAGATGGCACAGGGATCCCTATGGCTACACCTTC. This chain joins TRBV6-5 and TRBJ1-2, with TRBD1 as a possible D gene (6 bases). The CDR3 is 15 amino acids. V lost 7 bases and J lost 4, with 19 bases in between. Germline CDR1 reads MNHEY; CDR2 reads SVGAGI.

The chain is built from TRBV14 and TRBJ1-2; no reliable D call. Germline values: CDR1 SGHDN, CDR2 FVKESK. CDR3 size: 16 residues. With 4 bases removed from V and 2 bases from J, the gap between germline ends came to 17 bases. For the CDR3, the DNA is TGTGCCAGCAGCCTAGGCGGAGGGAGAGAGAACTATGGCTACACCTTC. Translated, it gives CASSLGGGRENYGYTF.